This T cell receptor (beta chain) was sequenced for a study of neurological immune-mediated disorders. cDNA synthesis was performed by 5'RACE with 10-nucleotide random UMIs. Sequencing of 15-18 subjects in each run yielded over 170 million TCR-beta sequences. TCRdb independently ran MiXCR on the 5' RACE reads; one entry per CDR3 protein. The table shows some 19,000 distinct CDR3 sequences, with about 16% occurring only once. This clonotype was seen at least ten times. The sequencing input was PBMCs. The receptor comes from a female donor with HTLV-1-associated myelopathy (HAM/TSP).

The CDR3 region is CASRTGTRDSPLHF. DNA for the CDR3: TGCGCCAGCAGGACAGGGACACGGGATTCACCCCTCCACTTT. The V call is TRBV5-1, the J call TRBJ1-6; TRBD1 matches 7 bases. V shed 5 bases, J shed 8 bases, and the junction held 7 bases outside the gene matches. Looked up from germline, CDR1 is SGHRS and CDR2 is YFSETQ. This CDR3 has 14 amino acids.